The present TCR beta chain was sequenced within a study of blood T cells in healthy people across ages. Study-wide points: Older age went with lower TCR beta diversity per million T cells, in a roughly linear way.

This CDR3 comprises 18 residues. With 5 bases removed from V and 2 bases from J, the gap between germline ends came to 25 bases. Per the germline V gene, CDR1 is DFQATT and CDR2 is SNEGSKA (reference sequence). Combining a sample-barcoded 5' primer with a J-beta primer mix, a second PCR ran for roughly 6 to 12 cycles. TCRdb analysed the 5' RACE reads with MiXCR anew, one entry per CDR3 protein. The table has 1.5 million to 2 million distinct CDR3 sequences, approximately 39% seen once. This clonotype occurred a few times. Its target is unknown. Sequenced sample: blood. The chain uses TRBV20-1 and TRBJ2-1; D is unclear. The receptor's source is a human donor in good health. The CDR3 DNA is TGCAGTGCTTATGAGTCCTCCGGGCCCCGGACGGCCTACAATGAGCAGTTCTTC. Translation gives CSAYESSGPRTAYNEQFF.